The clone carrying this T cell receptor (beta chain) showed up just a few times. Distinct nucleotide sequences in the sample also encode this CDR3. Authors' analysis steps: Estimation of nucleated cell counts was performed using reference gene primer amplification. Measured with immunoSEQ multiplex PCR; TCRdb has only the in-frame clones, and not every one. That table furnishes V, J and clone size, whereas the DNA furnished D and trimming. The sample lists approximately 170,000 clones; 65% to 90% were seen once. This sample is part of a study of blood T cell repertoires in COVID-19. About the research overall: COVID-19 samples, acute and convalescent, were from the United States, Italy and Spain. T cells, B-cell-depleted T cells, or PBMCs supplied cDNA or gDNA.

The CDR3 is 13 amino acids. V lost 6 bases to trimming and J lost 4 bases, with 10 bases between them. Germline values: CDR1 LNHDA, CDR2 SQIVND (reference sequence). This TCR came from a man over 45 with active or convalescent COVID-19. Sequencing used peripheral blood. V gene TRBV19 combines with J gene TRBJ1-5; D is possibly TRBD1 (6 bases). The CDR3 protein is CASSTQGNQPQHF. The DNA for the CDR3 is TGTGCCAGTAGCACTCAGGGGAATCAGCCCCAGCATTTT.